This T cell receptor beta chain was profiled in a study of T cell repertoires in cytomegalovirus infection. The V gene's germline CDR1 is SGHDT and CDR2 YYEEEE. The CDR3 totals 17 residues. V lost 4 bases, J lost 0 bases, and 19 bases lay in between. This clonotype was observed a handful of times. TCRdb reprocessed the reads with MiXCR, giving one entry per CDR3 protein. The sample has 150,000 to 180,000 distinct CDR3 sequences; about a quarter are singletons. V and J are TRBV5-6 and TRBJ1-1, with D perhaps matching TRBD1 (6 bases). Sequenced material: PBMCs. The sequence was collected from a human donor in good health (CMV status not recorded). Some clones in this sample may be carry-over from other donors' samples. The CDR3 nucleotides read TGTGCCAGCAGCGGGAACAAAGGGGGTGACATGAACACTGAAGCTTTCTTT. Translating gives CASSGNKGGDMNTEAFF.